Listed below are T cell receptor beta chains from one sample, sequenced in a study of CD8 T cells in Susac syndrome. TCRdb independently ran MiXCR on the immunoSEQ multiplex PCR reads; one entry per CDR3 protein. The sample lists some 150,000 distinct CDR3 sequences; roughly 95% were seen once. The source material was CD4+ T cells from PBMCs. Receptor source: a human donor in good health. CDR3s include the opening cysteine and the closing phenylalanine or tryptophan. A D gene is named only where the DNA matches it firmly. Size tells how often a clone was seen (once, few, many) or the class of an expanded clone, and some rows leave it out.

.	TRBV12-3/TRBV12-4	.	TRBJ2-7	TGTGCCAGCAGACGTACACAGGGCCACGAGCAGTACTTC	CASRRTQGHEQYF
.	TRBV19	.	TRBJ2-5	TGTGCCAGTAGTGGGACGGACCGCCAAGAGACCCAGTACTTC	CASSGTDRQETQYF
.	TRBV7-9	.	TRBJ2-5	TGTGCCAGCAGCTTAGGAACGCCAGAGACCCAGTACTTC	CASSLGTPETQYF
TRBD1	TRBV20-1	.	TRBJ2-2	TGCAGTGCTAGAGATCGGTTCGGAAAGGGGGCGGGCGGGGAGCTGTTTTTT	CSARDRFGKGAGGELFF
.	TRBV20-1	.	TRBJ2-6	TGCAGTGCTAGTCCAGTCAGCTCTGGGGCCAACGTCCTGACTTTC	CSASPVSSGANVLTF
TRBD1	TRBV2	.	TRBJ1-1	TGTGCCAGCAGGTACAGGGGTGGTAGCACTGAAGCTTTCTTT	CASRYRGGSTEAFF
.	TRBV9	.	TRBJ1-2	TGTGCCAGCAGCGCAACCCAGGGAGGGTATGGCTACACCTTC	CASSATQGGYGYTF
.	TRBV27	.	TRBJ2-3	TGTGCCAGCAGTTTCGAGGGACCCAACACAGATACGCAGTATTTT	CASSFEGPNTDTQYF
TRBD1	TRBV27	.	TRBJ2-5	TGTGCCAGCAGCAAGACAGGGGGTCCGGGGACCCAGTACTTC	CASSKTGGPGTQYF
.	TRBV20-1	.	TRBJ2-7	TGCAGTGCCCAGGACGGAATCTACGAGCAGTACTTC	CSAQDGIYEQYF
TRBD1	TRBV5-4	.	TRBJ2-3	TGTGCCAGCAGCTTGGGACAGGGCGCAGATACGCAGTATTTT	CASSLGQGADTQYF
.	TRBV14	.	TRBJ2-3	TGTGCCAGCAGCCACGGGGGACCCAGGTCGGGTACGCAGTATTTT	CASSHGGPRSGTQYF
TRBD2	TRBV7-2	.	TRBJ2-1	TGTGCCAGCAGCCGACCGGGACTAGCGGGAATCAATGAGCAGTTCTTC	CASSRPGLAGINEQFF
TRBD2	TRBV24-1	once	TRBJ2-3	TGTGCCACCAGTGATTTGGCGGGAGGGGGCACAGATACGCAGTATTTT	CATSDLAGGGTDTQYF
.	TRBV29-1	.	TRBJ2-5	TGCAGCGTTGCCCCCGGGACTGGGGGCGAGACCCAGTACTTC	CSVAPGTGGETQYF
.	TRBV5-1	.	TRBJ2-2	TGCGCCAGCAGCTTGGGAGCGGCGAACACCGGGGAGCTGTTTTTT	CASSLGAANTGELFF
.	TRBV18	once	TRBJ2-5	TGTGCCAGCTCACCAGTGGGGGCCAAAGAGACCCAGTACTTC	CASSPVGAKETQYF
TRBD1	TRBV19	.	TRBJ2-7	TGTGCCAGTAGTACCGACAGGGGGCCCTACGAGCAGTACTTC	CASSTDRGPYEQYF
TRBD1	TRBV2	.	TRBJ1-2	TGTGCCAGCAGCCGACCGGACAGGAACTATGGCTACACCTTC	CASSRPDRNYGYTF
.	TRBV12-3/TRBV12-4	.	TRBJ1-3	TGTGCCAGCACCCACAGAGGGTTCTCTGGAAACACCATATATTTT	CASTHRGFSGNTIYF
.	TRBV5-6	.	TRBJ2-5	TGTGCCAGCAGCGGACAAGAGACCCAGTACTTC	CASSGQETQYF
TRBD1	TRBV5-5	.	TRBJ1-5	TGTGCCAGCAGCTGGACAGGGATTCAGCCCCAGCATTTT	CASSWTGIQPQHF
.	TRBV5-4	.	TRBJ2-4	TGTGCCAGCAGCTCCACGGTGGATTCGATACAGTACTTC	CASSSTVDSIQYF
TRBD1	TRBV5-4	.	TRBJ2-1	TGTGCCAGCAGCTGGGGGACAGGGGGCGCCTACAATGAGCAGTTCTTC	CASSWGTGGAYNEQFF
.	TRBV11-2	few	TRBJ1-5	TGTGCCAGCAGCTTAACCCTTAATCAGCCCCAGCATTTT	CASSLTLNQPQHF
.	TRBV29-1	.	TRBJ2-6	TGCAGCGTTTATCCGGGCTCTGGGGCCAACGTCCTGACTTTC	CSVYPGSGANVLTF
.	TRBV30	.	TRBJ2-2	TGTGCCTGGAGTGTAAGAGTGGGTGTAATCGCCGGGGAGCTGTTTTTT	CAWSVRVGVIAGELFF
.	TRBV18	.	TRBJ2-2	TGTGCCAGCTCACCACGGAGGGTCCAGAACACCGGGGAGCTGTTTTTT	CASSPRRVQNTGELFF
.	TRBV20-1	.	TRBJ1-4	TGCAGTGCTAGAGAACCAAAGGGAGGAACGTTTGAAAAACTGTTTTTT	CSAREPKGGTFEKLFF
.	TRBV14	.	TRBJ2-1	TGTGCCAGCAGCCCTGAAGTGAATGAGCAGTTCTTC	CASSPEVNEQFF
TRBD1	TRBV29-1	.	TRBJ1-3	TGCAGCGGGTCGGACAGGGTTGGAAACACCATATATTTT	CSGSDRVGNTIYF
TRBD1	TRBV7-3	once	TRBJ1-1	TGTGCCAGCAGCTTAGGGAGGGGGCGAAGGATGAACACTGAAGCTTTCTTT	CASSLGRGRRMNTEAFF
TRBD2	TRBV20-1	once	TRBJ2-5	TGCAGTGCTAGAGATCCAGCGGGGAACCAAGAGACCCAGTACTTC	CSARDPAGNQETQYF
TRBD1	TRBV19	.	TRBJ1-2	TGTGCCAGTAGAAACCCGACCGGGACAGGCTTCTATGGCTACACCTTC	CASRNPTGTGFYGYTF
.	TRBV12-3/TRBV12-4	.	TRBJ2-7	TGTGCCAGCAGTTTTCGGGGTCTCCCCACCGAGCAGTACTTC	CASSFRGLPTEQYF
TRBD1	TRBV27	.	TRBJ1-2	TGTGCCAGCACCTCCCGGGGACAGGGGGCTCGTGACTATGGCTACACCTTC	CASTSRGQGARDYGYTF
.	TRBV6-6	.	TRBJ2-1	TGTGCCAGCAGTCCTCCCACCCGGGCGGCCGGGGGTGAGCAGTTCTTC	CASSPPTRAAGGEQFF
.	TRBV20-1	.	TRBJ2-2	TGCAGTGCTAGACAGGTCATCGGCACCGGGGAGCTGTTTTTT	CSARQVIGTGELFF
TRBD2	TRBV20-1	.	TRBJ2-7	TGCAGTGCTAAAATTCTAGCGGGACCGTCCTACGAGCAGTACTTC	CSAKILAGPSYEQYF
TRBD2	TRBV5-1	.	TRBJ2-1	TGCGCCAGCAGCTCGAGCGGGAGTGGGGGTGAGCAGTTCTTC	CASSSSGSGGEQFF
TRBD2	TRBV4-1	.	TRBJ2-1	TGCGCCAGCAGCCATGGGACTAGAAGAATTAACAATGAGCAGTTCTTC	CASSHGTRRINNEQFF
.	TRBV7-2	.	TRBJ1-4	TGTGCCAGCAGCTTAGAACAGAGCGAAAAACTGTTTTTT	CASSLEQSEKLFF
.	TRBV5-1	.	TRBJ2-5	TGCGCCAGCAGCCCCGGGACGGAGAGGGCTCAGACCCAGTACTTC	CASSPGTERAQTQYF
.	TRBV20-1	.	TRBJ2-1	TGCAGTGCTCCCTTCGAGGGATTCTACAATGAGCAGTTCTTC	CSAPFEGFYNEQFF
TRBD2	TRBV2	.	TRBJ2-3	TGTGCCAGCTCTAGCGGGAGAGAATATACGCAGTATTTT	CASSSGREYTQYF
.	TRBV12-3/TRBV12-4	.	TRBJ1-1	TGTGCCAGCAGTCATCAGGGGAACTCTGAAGCTTTCTTT	CASSHQGNSEAFF
.	TRBV5-6	.	TRBJ1-1	TGTGCCAGCAGCTTGAGGCCGGGTAGCACTGAAGCTTTCTTT	CASSLRPGSTEAFF
.	TRBV3-1	.	TRBJ1-1	TGTGCCAGCAGCCCCCTGAGCAGGGTGGGGACTGAAGCTTTCTTT	CASSPLSRVGTEAFF
TRBD2	TRBV3-1	.	TRBJ2-1	TGTGCCAGCAGCCAAGATCTTTGGGCTAGCGGGTACAATGAGCAGTTCTTC	CASSQDLWASGYNEQFF
.	TRBV3-1	.	TRBJ2-3	TGTGCCAGCAGCCAAGAACAGGCCCCTTATCGGTATTTT	CASSQEQAPYRYF
.	TRBV12-3/TRBV12-4	.	TRBJ1-1	TGTGCCAGCAGTTTAACCCAGACCACTGAAGCTTTCTTT	CASSLTQTTEAFF
.	TRBV6-1	.	TRBJ2-7	TGTGCCAGCAGTGAAGCCCCGCTCGACAACTCCTACGAGCAGTACTTC	CASSEAPLDNSYEQYF